This T cell receptor (beta chain) appears in the sequencing data of a study of cytomegalovirus exposure and HLA in healthy donors. V lost 7 bases and J 1 base, leaving 13 bases between the germline ends. CDR1 and CDR2 (germline): MNHNS, SASEGT. The CDR3 is made up of 14 amino acids. The PCR made use of 60 Vbeta and 13 Jbeta primers. The repertoire was sequenced with immunoSEQ multiplex PCR; TCRdb's copy has only in-frame clones and lacks some. The sample lists 130,000 or so clones; roughly 87% were seen once. The TCR comes from a woman aged 40 to 49 in good health and CMV-seronegative. Input material: PBMCs. The V and J genes are TRBV6-1 and TRBJ1-1, with unresolved D. DNA of the CDR3: TGTGCCAGCACCGAGGCGTCGGGGAACACTGAAGCTTTCTTT. This codes for CASTEASGNTEAFF.